These 12 T cell receptor beta chains were sequenced from one sample in a study of T-cell reconstitution after alpha-beta-depleted transplantation in children. Preparation of the TCRbeta library was carried out with unique molecular identifiers. TCRdb analysed the PCR reads with MiXCR anew, one entry per CDR3 protein. The data hold about 580,000 distinct CDR3 sequences, with more than 20% observed a single time. The source material was PBMCs, mostly from graft donor cells, sampled 360 days after TCRalphabeta/CD19-depleted stem cell transplant. These receptors were taken from a boy in the first two years of life who had a stem cell transplant for acute myeloid leukemia, so the T cells may come from the graft donor.

This clonotype was detected many times. The genes are TRBV11-2 and TRBJ2-3; D gene ambiguous. CDR3 length: 16 amino acids. Germline V lookup: CDR1 SGHAT, CDR2 FQNNGV. The ends were cut back, 4 bases at V and 0 bases at J, with 14 bases in the middle. CDR3 nucleotide sequence: TGTGCCAGCAGCTCTATTCCCCAAGGGAGCACAGATACGCAGTATTTT. Amino acid sequence: CASSSIPQGSTDTQYF.

V usage is TRBV6-5 and J usage is TRBJ2-3; 7 bases line up with TRBD1. This CDR3 is built from 15 residues. The junction had 8 bases not matched to a gene; V was cut back by 4 bases and J by 4 bases. Germline V gene data show CDR1 as MNHEY and CDR2 as SVGAGI. The CDR3 sequence is CASSSGQAGADTQYF. The CDR3 nucleotides are TGTGCCAGCAGTTCCGGACAGGCCGGGGCAGATACGCAGTATTTT.

This clonotype has a count of ten or more. The rearrangement uses TRBV27 and TRBJ1-2; 7 bases map to TRBD1. The junction had 12 bases not matched to a gene; V was cut back by 6 bases and J by 8 bases. The CDR3 covers 14 residues. Germline-derived CDR1 and CDR2 are MNHEY and SMNVEV (reference sequence). The CDR3 DNA is TGTGCCAGCAGGGCAACAGGGGAGAGACCGGGCTACACCTTC. It encodes CASRATGERPGYTF.

This clonotype was observed at least ten times. V and J are TRBV15 and TRBJ1-2; a weak D match, TRBD1 (5 bases). The CDR3 consists of 13 residues. V lost 3 bases and J 7 bases, leaving 12 bases between the germline ends. In germline, CDR1 is LNHNV, CDR2 YYDKDF (reference sequence). In DNA, the CDR3 is TGTGCCACCAGCAGGTTCGGACAAAGTGGCTACACCTTC. Its protein product is CATSRFGQSGYTF.

The V gene is TRBV6-5, the J gene TRBJ2-2; TRBD2 matches at 7 bases. Germline V gene sequence: CDR1 MNHEY, CDR2 SVGAGI. The V gene end was trimmed by 0 bases and the J gene end by 1 base; junction bases not matched to a gene: 2. The CDR3 is made up of 16 amino acids. The CDR3 nucleotides read TGTGCCAGCAGTTACTCGGGAGGGTGGAACACCGGGGAGCTGTTTTTT. It codes for CASSYSGGWNTGELFF.

The chain joins TRBV29-1 to TRBJ1-2, with TRBD1 as a possible D gene (5 bases). From germline, CDR1 is SQVTM and CDR2 ANQGSEA. The CDR3 extends over 12 amino acids. V was shortened by 5 bases and J by 6 bases, with 13 bases between the two germline ends. The CDR3 bases are TGCAGCGTTCGCTTAGGGGCCCATGGCTACACCTTC. Its protein product is CSVRLGAHGYTF.

The chain combines TRBV12-3 or TRBV12-4 with TRBJ2-7; D uncertain. This CDR3 comprises 12 residues. V lost 5 bases and J 5 bases, leaving 10 bases between the germline ends. CDR3 amino acids: CASSPEIHEQYF. DNA of the CDR3: TGTGCCAGCAGTCCCGAAATCCACGAGCAGTACTTC.

The CDR3 bases are TGTGCTAGTAGAGGCCAGGATTCTTACCTAGCCAAAAACATTCAGTACTTC. Residues: CASRGQDSYLAKNIQYF. This chain joins TRBV12-5 and TRBJ2-4; D unclear. Germline assignment: CDR1 LGHNT and CDR2 FRNRAP. With 8 bases removed from V and 0 bases from J, the gap between germline ends came to 20 bases. This CDR3 region has 17 residues.

In its sample, this clonotype was seen a few times. This chain joins TRBV13 and TRBJ2-7; the D gene is possibly TRBD1 (6 bases). V lost 5 bases, J lost 6 bases, and 17 bases lay in between. Germline V gene sequence: CDR1 PRHDT, CDR2 FYEKMQ (reference sequence). The CDR3 runs 14 residues. CDR3 nucleotide sequence: TGTGCCAGCAGCCTGACAGGCCTCCTGAGCGAGCAGTACTTC. The encoded protein is CASSLTGLLSEQYF.

The V gene is TRBV7-9, the J gene TRBJ2-3; D is perhaps TRBD1 (7 bases). The CDR3 runs 13 residues. Germline CDR1 is SEHNR and CDR2 is FQNEAQ (reference sequence). This CDR3 is CAGRGALTDTQYF. CDR3 bases: TGTGCGGGCAGGGGGGCCCTCACAGATACGCAGTATTTT. Complete variable domain (other parts from reference TRBV7-9 and TRBJ2-3): DTGVSQNPRHKITKRGQNVTFRCDPISEHNRLYWYRQTLGQGPEFLTYFQNEAQLEKSRLLSDRFSAERPKGSFSTLEIQRTEQGDSAMYLCAGRGALTDTQYFGPGTRLTVL.

The sample holds many counts of this clonotype. This chain connects TRBV20-1 to TRBJ2-3; no definite D call. The CDR3 has 14 residues. V dropped 0 bases and J dropped 0 bases, with 7 bases sitting between them. The germline CDR1 and CDR2 sequences are DFQATT and SNEGSKA (reference sequence). The CDR3 here is CSAREFASTDTQYF. The CDR3 bases are TGCAGTGCTAGAGAATTTGCGAGCACAGATACGCAGTATTTT.

This clonotype has only a few counts. This chain joins TRBV7-2 and TRBJ1-1; the D is unclear. The V end lost 2 bases, the J end lost 5 bases, and 3 bases lay between the germline ends. The CDR3 has 11 residues. Per the germline V gene, CDR1 is SGHTA and CDR2 is FQGNSA. CDR3 in DNA: TGTGCCAGCAGCTTACTAACTGAAGCTTTCTTT. Translating gives CASSLLTEAFF.